These 8 T cell receptor beta chains originate from one sample sequenced in a study of blood T cell repertoires in COVID-19. Data came from immunoSEQ multiplex PCR; TCRdb stores just in-frame clones and leaves some out. Of 200,000 to 250,000 clones listed, 82% are singletons. The sequenced sample consisted of peripheral blood. The receptor set was obtained from a woman aged 80 or older with COVID-19, enrolled during active disease.

This chain connects TRBV2 to TRBJ2-2; D not resolved. Germline loops: CDR1 SNHLY, CDR2 FYNNEI. The CDR3 sequence is 14 residues long. Trimming left V 10 bases short and J 2 bases short, with 14 bases between. The CDR3 spells CATSSGPNTGELFF. The CDR3 DNA reads TGTGCCACTTCCTCGGGTCCTAACACCGGGGAGCTGTTTTTT.

V usage is TRBV5-1 and J usage is TRBJ2-7; TRBD1 is a possible D gene (6 bases). The CDR3 runs 15 residues. The V gene lost 2 bases and the J gene lost 2 bases, with 14 bases spanning the gap. Germline V gives CDR1 SGHRS, CDR2 YFSETQ. CDR3 nucleotides: TGCGCCAGCAGCTTCGGTCAGGGGCAAACCTACGAGCAGTACTTC. Encoded protein: CASSFGQGQTYEQYF.

The rearrangement links TRBV6-2 or TRBV6-3 to TRBJ1-5; possible D gene TRBD1, 5 bases. Germline CDR1 MNHEY, CDR2 SVGEGT. The CDR3 consists of 16 residues. V lost 2 bases, J lost 6 bases, and 17 bases lay in between. As DNA, the CDR3 is TGTGCCAGCAGTTACGGTCGAGAGGTCAGGGTTCAGCCCCAGCATTTT. Protein product: CASSYGREVRVQPQHF.

The CDR3 region is CASRPDRGGEKLFF. The CDR3 coding sequence is TGTGCCAGCAGACCAGACAGGGGAGGGGAAAAACTGTTTTTT. V and J are TRBV28 and TRBJ1-4; 8 bases map to TRBD1. CDR1 is MDHEN and CDR2 is SYDVKM in the germline V gene. V was clipped by 6 bases and J by 8 bases; unmatched bases: 8. The CDR3 spans 14 residues.

The chain employs TRBV24-1 and TRBJ2-5; perhaps TRBD1 as D (5 bases). This CDR3 has 14 residues. The germline V gene encodes CDR1 KGHDR and CDR2 SFDVKD. Trimming stripped 5 bases from V and 2 bases from J, with 11 bases between. CDR3 protein: CATSAAGPQETQYF. CDR3 DNA: TGTGCCACCAGTGCAGCAGGGCCGCAAGAGACCCAGTACTTC.

The chain couples TRBV30 to TRBJ1-2, with a weak D call TRBD1 (5 bases). This CDR3 is 16 amino acids long. V shed 1 base and J shed 4 bases, with 19 bases lying between them. CDR1 GTSNPN and CDR2 SVGIG come from the germline V gene (reference sequence). CDR3 sequence: CAWSGQSNLLSYGYTF. The CDR3 DNA follows: TGTGCCTGGAGTGGACAGTCCAACCTACTTTCCTATGGCTACACCTTC.

The genes are TRBV5-6 and TRBJ2-1, with TRBD2 identical over 7 bases. The CDR3 sequence is 15 residues long. Looked up from germline, CDR1 is SGHDT and CDR2 is YYEEEE. V trimming: 1 base; J trimming: 0 bases; junction bases outside the gene matches: 1. The CDR3 DNA is TGTGCCAGCAGCTTGCAGCGGGGCTCCTACAATGAGCAGTTCTTC. This encodes CASSLQRGSYNEQFF.

The rearrangement joins TRBV12-3 or TRBV12-4 to TRBJ1-1; unclear D gene. This CDR3 spans 13 amino acids. Trimming took 4 bases from V and 8 from J, leaving 14 bases between them. The CDR3 coding sequence is TGTGCCAGCAGTTCCTTTAGTTCAGGAGAAGCTTTCTTT. It is translated as CASSSFSSGEAFF.